The 6 T cell receptor beta chains given below trace back to one sample, sequenced in a study of blood T cell repertoires in COVID-19. TCRdb's table, derived via immunoSEQ multiplex PCR, lists solely in-frame clones and lacks some. The sample contains a few hundred thousand clones, 75% to 95% of which appear only once. Sequences were obtained from peripheral blood. These receptors were obtained from a person aged 18 to 29 with COVID-19, enrolled during active disease.

The chain joins TRBV24-1 to TRBJ2-1; possibly TRBD1 for D (6 bases). CDR3 length: 16 amino acids. Trimming left V 3 bases short and J 0 bases short, with 11 bases between. Germline values: CDR1 KGHDR, CDR2 SFDVKD. The CDR3 nucleotides are TGTGCCACCAGTGATGGCAGAGGGGGCTCCTACAATGAGCAGTTCTTC. This translates into CATSDGRGGSYNEQFF.

The table lists this clone with a few counts. V gene TRBV11-2 combines with J gene TRBJ2-3; 12 bases match TRBD2. In germline, CDR1 is SGHAT, CDR2 FQNNGV. V was pared by 5 bases and J by 12 bases, with 15 bases of the junction left unmatched. The CDR3 runs 16 residues. CDR3 in DNA: TGTGCCAGCAGCCTCGGGCCCAAACCGGGACTAGCGGGCCAGTATTTT. It specifies CASSLGPKPGLAGQYF.

The chain has TRBV19 and TRBJ1-3; no reliable D call. Looked up from germline, CDR1 is LNHDA and CDR2 is SQIVND (reference sequence). The CDR3 loop spans 13 amino acids. CDR3 loop: CGTSRLPGNTIYF. The CDR3 DNA reads as TGTGGTACTTCCCGACTCCCTGGAAACACCATATATTTT.

This chain uses TRBV6-6 with TRBJ1-1; 9 positions agree with TRBD1. The CDR3 spans 15 residues. Germline lookup yields CDR1 MNHNY and CDR2 SVGAGI (reference sequence). V shed 2 bases and J 5 bases; nucleotides not matched to a gene: 6. CDR3: CASSYLGQGLTEAFF. The CDR3 DNA reads as TGTGCCAGCAGTTACCTGGGACAGGGACTAACTGAAGCTTTCTTT.

The CDR3 DNA sequence: TGTGCCAGCAGCCAACTTCCGGGACTAGCGGGAGGGATGGATGAGCAGTTCTTC. Protein: CASSQLPGLAGGMDEQFF. The chain carries TRBV9 and TRBJ2-1; 16 bases are shared with TRBD2. Germline lookup yields CDR1 SGDLS and CDR2 YYNGEE. Unmatched junction bases numbered 12, after V lost 4 bases and J lost 8 bases. CDR3 length equals 18 residues.

This clone was seen once. For the CDR3, the DNA is TGTGCCAGGGGATCCGGGACATTGAACACCGGGGAGCTGTTTTTT. This sequence encodes CARGSGTLNTGELFF. The chain uses TRBV7-9 and TRBJ2-2; perhaps TRBD1 as D (6 bases). Trimming cost V 9 bases and J 1 base, with 15 bases left between them. This CDR3 contains 15 residues. The germline V gene has CDR1 SEHNR and CDR2 FQNEAQ (reference sequence).